The clone carrying this T cell receptor (beta chain) was detected a few times. No antigen is known for it. This entry comes from a study of T cell repertoires in cytomegalovirus infection. On the study more broadly: Public TCR beta signatures indicated both CMV infection and matching HLA type. Study outcomes and limitations: Individuals carrying CMV plus the relevant HLA were identified by cumulative frequency of public TCR beta families.

One entry per CDR3 protein, called by TCRdb with MiXCR from the reads. The sample lists approximately 500,000 distinct CDR3 sequences, about 17% occurring once. The length of the CDR3 is 19 residues. Per the germline V gene, CDR1 is LNHDA and CDR2 is SQIVND (reference sequence). The V gene lost 6 bases and the J gene lost 0 bases, with 21 bases spanning the gap. The origin of this receptor is a human donor in good health (CMV status not recorded). Some clones in this sample may be carry-over from other donors' samples. Material: CD8+ T cells from PBMCs. The gene calls are TRBV19 and TRBJ1-6; perhaps TRBD1 as D (5 bases). The CDR3 DNA follows: TGTGCCAGTAGAAAATCTCGCCGGGACGTGAGCTCCTATAATTCACCCCTCCACTTT. As protein: CASRKSRRDVSSYNSPLHF.